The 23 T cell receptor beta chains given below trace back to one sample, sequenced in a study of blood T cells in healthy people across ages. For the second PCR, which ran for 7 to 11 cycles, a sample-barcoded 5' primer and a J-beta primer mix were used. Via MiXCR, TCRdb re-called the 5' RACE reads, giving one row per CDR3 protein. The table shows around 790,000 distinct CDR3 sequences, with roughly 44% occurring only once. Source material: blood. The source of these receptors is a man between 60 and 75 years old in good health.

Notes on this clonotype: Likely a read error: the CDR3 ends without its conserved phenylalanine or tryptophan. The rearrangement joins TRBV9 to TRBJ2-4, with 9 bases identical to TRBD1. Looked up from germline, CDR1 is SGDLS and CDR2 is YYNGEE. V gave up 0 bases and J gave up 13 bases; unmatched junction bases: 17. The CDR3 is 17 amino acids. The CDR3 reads CASSVASWDRVTKKQYL. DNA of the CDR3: TGTGCCAGCAGCGTAGCATCATGGGACAGGGTTACAAAGAAGCAGTACTTA.

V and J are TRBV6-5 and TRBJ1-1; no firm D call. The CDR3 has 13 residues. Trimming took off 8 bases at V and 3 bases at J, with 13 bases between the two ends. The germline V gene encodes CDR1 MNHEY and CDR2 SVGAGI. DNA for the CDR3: TGTGCCAGCTTCGGCACTTCCGACACTGAAGCTTTCTTT. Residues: CASFGTSDTEAFF.

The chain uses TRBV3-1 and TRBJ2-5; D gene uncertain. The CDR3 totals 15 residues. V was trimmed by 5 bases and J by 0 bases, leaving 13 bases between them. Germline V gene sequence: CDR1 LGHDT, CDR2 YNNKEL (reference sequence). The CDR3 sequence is CASSTSKPYQETQYF. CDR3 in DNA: TGTGCCAGCAGCACTTCAAAACCCTACCAAGAGACCCAGTACTTC.

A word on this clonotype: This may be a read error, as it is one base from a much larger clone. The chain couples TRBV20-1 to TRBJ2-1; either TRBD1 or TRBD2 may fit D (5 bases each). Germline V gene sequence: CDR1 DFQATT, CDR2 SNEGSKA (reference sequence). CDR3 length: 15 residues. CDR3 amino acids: CSAALKGTLYNKQFF. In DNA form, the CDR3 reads TGCAGTGCTGCGCTTAAAGGGACCCTCTACAATAAGCAGTTCTTC.

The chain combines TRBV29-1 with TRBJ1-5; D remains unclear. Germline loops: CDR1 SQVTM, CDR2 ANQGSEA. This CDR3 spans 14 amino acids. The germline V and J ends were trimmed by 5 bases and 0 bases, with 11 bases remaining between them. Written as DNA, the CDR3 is TGCAGCGTTAGACCCGAGGGTAGCAATCAGCCCCAGCATTTT. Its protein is CSVRPEGSNQPQHF.

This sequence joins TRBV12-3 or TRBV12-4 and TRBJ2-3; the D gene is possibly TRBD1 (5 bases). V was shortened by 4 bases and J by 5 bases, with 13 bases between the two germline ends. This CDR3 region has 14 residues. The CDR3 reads CASSSVGRGDTQYF. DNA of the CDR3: TGTGCCAGCAGTTCCGTCGGTAGGGGAGATACGCAGTATTTT.

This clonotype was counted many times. In nucleotides, the CDR3 is TGTGCCAGCAGTTATCGGAACTACGAGCAGTACTTC. Protein product: CASSYRNYEQYF. The chain uses TRBV6-2 or TRBV6-3 and TRBJ2-7; D unresolved. CDR3 length: 12 residues. The V end was cut by 3 bases, the J end by 3 bases, with 6 bases between. Germline V gene lookup returns CDR1 MNHEY and CDR2 SVGEGT.

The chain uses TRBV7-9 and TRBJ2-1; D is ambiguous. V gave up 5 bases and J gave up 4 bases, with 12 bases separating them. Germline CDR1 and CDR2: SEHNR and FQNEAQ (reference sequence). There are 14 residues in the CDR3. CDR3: CASSLNHGYNEQFF. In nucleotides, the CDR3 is TGTGCCAGCAGCCTAAACCACGGGTACAATGAGCAGTTCTTC.

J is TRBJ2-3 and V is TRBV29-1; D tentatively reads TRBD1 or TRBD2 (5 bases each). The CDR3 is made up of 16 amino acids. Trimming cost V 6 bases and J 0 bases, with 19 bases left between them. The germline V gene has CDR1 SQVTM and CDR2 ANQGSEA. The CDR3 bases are TGCAGCGTCAGCGCGTCGGGACCGACTAGCACAGATACGCAGTATTTT. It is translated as CSVSASGPTSTDTQYF.

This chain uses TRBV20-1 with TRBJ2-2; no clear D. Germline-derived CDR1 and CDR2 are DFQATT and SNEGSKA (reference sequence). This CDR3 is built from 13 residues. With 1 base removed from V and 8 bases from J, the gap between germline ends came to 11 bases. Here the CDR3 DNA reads TGCAGTGCTAGAGGGTCCGGCCCGGGGGAGCTGTTTTTT. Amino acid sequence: CSARGSGPGELFF.

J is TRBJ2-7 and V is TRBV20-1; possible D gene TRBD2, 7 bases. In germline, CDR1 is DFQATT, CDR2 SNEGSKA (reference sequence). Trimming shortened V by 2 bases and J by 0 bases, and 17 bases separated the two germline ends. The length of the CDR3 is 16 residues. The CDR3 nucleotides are TGCAGTGCTAGATCTCCTCCGGGGGGACACTCCTACGAGCAGTACTTC. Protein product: CSARSPPGGHSYEQYF.

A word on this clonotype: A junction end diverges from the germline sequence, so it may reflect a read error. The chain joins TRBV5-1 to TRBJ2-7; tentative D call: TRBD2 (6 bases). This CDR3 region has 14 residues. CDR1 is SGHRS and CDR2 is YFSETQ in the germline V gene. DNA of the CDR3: TGCGCCAGCGGCTTGGAGGGGTTCTCCTACGAGCAGTACTTC. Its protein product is CASGLEGFSYEQYF.

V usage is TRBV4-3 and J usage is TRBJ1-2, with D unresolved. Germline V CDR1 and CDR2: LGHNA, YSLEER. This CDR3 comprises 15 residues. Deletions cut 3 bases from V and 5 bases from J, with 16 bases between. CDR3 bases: TGCGCCAGCAGCCAGGGCTCGACGGGAGATTATGGCTACACCTTC. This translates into CASSQGSTGDYGYTF.

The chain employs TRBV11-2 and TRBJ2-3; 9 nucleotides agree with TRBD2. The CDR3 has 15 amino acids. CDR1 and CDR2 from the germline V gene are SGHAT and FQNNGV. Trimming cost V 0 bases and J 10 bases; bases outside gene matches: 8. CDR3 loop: CASSLDPSGTYPQYF. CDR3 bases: TGTGCCAGCAGCTTAGATCCTAGCGGGACCTATCCGCAGTATTTT.

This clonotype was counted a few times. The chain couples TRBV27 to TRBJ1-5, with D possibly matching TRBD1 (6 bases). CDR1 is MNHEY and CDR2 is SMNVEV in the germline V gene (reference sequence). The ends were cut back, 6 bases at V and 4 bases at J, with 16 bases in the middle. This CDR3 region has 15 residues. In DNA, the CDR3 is TGTGCCAGCAGGAGTTTGGGGGCGGGGAATCAGCCCCAGCATTTT. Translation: CASRSLGAGNQPQHF.

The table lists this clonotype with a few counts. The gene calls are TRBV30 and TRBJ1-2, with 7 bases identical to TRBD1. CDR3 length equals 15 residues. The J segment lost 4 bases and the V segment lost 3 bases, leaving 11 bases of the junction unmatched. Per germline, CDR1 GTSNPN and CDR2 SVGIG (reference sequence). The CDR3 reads CAWRDSGQESYGYTF. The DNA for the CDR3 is TGTGCCTGGAGAGACTCTGGACAGGAGTCCTATGGCTACACCTTC. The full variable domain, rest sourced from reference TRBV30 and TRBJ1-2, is SQTIHQWPATLVQPVGSPLSLECTVEGTSNPNLYWYRQAAGRGLQLLFYSVGIGQISSEVPQNLSASRPQDRQFILSSKKLLLSDSGFYLCAWRDSGQESYGYTFGSGTRLTVV.

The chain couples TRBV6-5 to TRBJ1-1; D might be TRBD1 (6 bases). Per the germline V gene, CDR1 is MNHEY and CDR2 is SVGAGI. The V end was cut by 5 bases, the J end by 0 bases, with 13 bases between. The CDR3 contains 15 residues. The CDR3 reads CASSSGGRMNTEAFF. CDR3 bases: TGTGCCAGCAGTAGCGGGGGGCGGATGAACACTGAAGCTTTCTTT.

The CDR3 reads CASSPEHRNSPLHF. The CDR3 nucleotides read TGTGCCAGCTCACCAGAGCACAGAAATTCACCCCTCCACTTT. V and J are TRBV18 and TRBJ1-6; D not certain. Germline CDR1 KGHSH, CDR2 LQKENI. This CDR3 is built from 14 residues. Trimming left V 2 bases short and J 7 bases short, with 9 bases between.

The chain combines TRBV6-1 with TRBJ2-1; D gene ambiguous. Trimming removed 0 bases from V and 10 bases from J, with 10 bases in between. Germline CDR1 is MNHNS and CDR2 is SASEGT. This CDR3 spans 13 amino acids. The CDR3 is CASSEAPEMEQFF. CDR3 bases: TGTGCCAGCAGTGAAGCACCTGAAATGGAGCAGTTCTTC.

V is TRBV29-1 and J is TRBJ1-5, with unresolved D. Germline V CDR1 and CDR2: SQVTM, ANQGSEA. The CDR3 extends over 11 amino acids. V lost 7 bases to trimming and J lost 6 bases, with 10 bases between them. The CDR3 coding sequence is TGCAGCGCCGAGAGGGCTCAGCCCCAGCATTTT. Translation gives CSAERAQPQHF.

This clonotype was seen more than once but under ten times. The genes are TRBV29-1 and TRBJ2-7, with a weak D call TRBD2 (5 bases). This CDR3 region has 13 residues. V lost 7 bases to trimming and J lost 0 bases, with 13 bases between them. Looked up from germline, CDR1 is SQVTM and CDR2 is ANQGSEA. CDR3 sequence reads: CSAGLGSSYEQYF. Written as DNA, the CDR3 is TGCAGCGCAGGACTGGGGTCCTCCTACGAGCAGTACTTC.

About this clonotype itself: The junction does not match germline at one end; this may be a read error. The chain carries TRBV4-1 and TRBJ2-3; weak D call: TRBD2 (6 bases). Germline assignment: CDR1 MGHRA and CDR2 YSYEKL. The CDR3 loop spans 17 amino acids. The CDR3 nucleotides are TGCGCCGGCAGCCAGGATAGGTTCGGGAGCCCCGCAGATACGCAGTATTTT. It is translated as CAGSQDRFGSPADTQYF.

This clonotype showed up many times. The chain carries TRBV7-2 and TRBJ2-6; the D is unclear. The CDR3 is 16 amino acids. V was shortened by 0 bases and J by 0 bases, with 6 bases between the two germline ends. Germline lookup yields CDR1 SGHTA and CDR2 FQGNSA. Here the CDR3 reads CASSLAPSSGANVLTF. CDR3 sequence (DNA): TGTGCCAGCAGCTTAGCGCCGAGCTCTGGGGCCAACGTCCTGACTTTC.